The 27 T cell receptor beta chains presented below share a single source sample, sequenced in a study of cytomegalovirus exposure and HLA in healthy donors. A multiplex PCR was run with 60 Vbeta primers and 13 Jbeta primers. Libraries were prepared by immunoSEQ multiplex PCR; TCRdb keeps only in-frame clonotypes and omits some of them. Seen here are a few hundred thousand clones, 80% observed once, and the top ten hold approximately 0.3%. Input material: PBMCs. These receptors were collected from a girl aged 2-10 years in good health and CMV-seronegative.

This clone came up a few times. This chain links TRBV19 with TRBJ1-1; TRBD1 might be the D (5 bases). Trimming cost V 5 bases and J 3 bases, with 16 bases left between them. The CDR3 has 15 residues. Per the germline V gene, CDR1 is LNHDA and CDR2 is SQIVND (reference sequence). CDR3 loop: CASSPHQGGDTEAFF. The CDR3 DNA reads TGTGCCAGTAGTCCTCATCAGGGTGGAGACACTGAAGCTTTCTTT.

In DNA, the CDR3 is TGCGCCAGCAGCTCGAATACAGGGGCGACAGGGGCTTTCTTT. Translated, it gives CASSSNTGATGAFF. The gene calls are TRBV5-1 and TRBJ1-1; 7 bases align to TRBD1. J gave up 11 bases and V 3 bases, and 13 bases lay outside the gene matches. The CDR3 spans 14 residues. The germline V gene encodes CDR1 SGHRS and CDR2 YFSETQ. The full variable domain, completed using reference TRBV5-1 and TRBJ1-1, is KAGVTQTPRYLIKTRGQQVTLSCSPISGHRSVSWYQQTPGQGLQFLFEYFSETQRNKGNFPGRFSGRQFSNSRSEMNVSTLELGDSALYLCASSSNTGATGAFFGQGTRLTVV.

This clone was seen only once. The CDR3 DNA is TGTGCCAGCAGTTTCGGACAGCTGAGCACAGATACGCAGTATTTT. It is translated as CASSFGQLSTDTQYF. J is TRBJ2-3 and V is TRBV6-6, with D possibly TRBD1 on 6 matching bases. This CDR3 spans 15 amino acids. V dropped 4 bases and J dropped 0 bases, with 11 bases sitting between them. Germline V gives CDR1 MNHNY, CDR2 SVGAGI (reference sequence).

This sequence joins TRBV30 and TRBJ1-3, with a tentative D call TRBD1 (5 bases). Trimming removed 4 bases at V and 4 bases at J, with 8 bases between. Germline V CDR1 and CDR2: GTSNPN, SVGIG (reference sequence). The CDR3 is 12 residues long. This CDR3 is CAWTSGGNTIYF. Here the CDR3 DNA reads TGTGCCTGGACGTCAGGGGGAAACACCATATATTTT.

The rearrangement links TRBV7-9 to TRBJ2-3; TRBD1 is a possible D gene (5 bases). CDR3 length equals 15 residues. The germline V gene has CDR1 SEHNR and CDR2 FQNEAQ (reference sequence). The V end lost 7 bases, the J end lost 4 bases, and 18 bases lay between the germline ends. The DNA for the CDR3 is TGTGCCAGCACCAAGGCCCAGGGTTGGTCAGATACGCAGTATTTT. The encoded protein is CASTKAQGWSDTQYF.

The rearrangement links TRBV28 to TRBJ1-2; D is ambiguous. This CDR3 contains 12 residues. Germline V gene sequence: CDR1 MDHEN, CDR2 SYDVKM. V lost 4 bases and J 5 bases, leaving 8 bases between the germline ends. In DNA, the CDR3 is TGTGCCAGCAGTTCCCAGGCTTATGGCTACACCTTC. It yields the protein CASSSQAYGYTF.

The table lists this clone with a few counts. The gene calls are TRBV2 and TRBJ2-3, with a tentative D call TRBD2 (6 bases). The germline V and J ends were trimmed by 11 bases and 2 bases, with 11 bases remaining between them. Germline V gene sequence: CDR1 SNHLY, CDR2 FYNNEI. This CDR3 is 12 amino acids long. CDR3 residues: CAGTSYTDTQYF. CDR3 bases: TGTGCCGGGACTTCTTACACAGATACGCAGTATTTT.

As DNA, the CDR3 is TGTGCCACCCGACAGGGAAAGCAGCCCCAGCATTTT. Protein product: CATRQGKQPQHF. This chain connects TRBV19 to TRBJ1-5; TRBD1 matches at 7 bases. This CDR3 is built from 12 residues. Germline CDR1 and CDR2: LNHDA and SQIVND (reference sequence). V lost 10 bases, J lost 7 bases, and 7 bases stayed unmatched.

The gene calls are TRBV9 and TRBJ1-6; no reliable D call. In germline, CDR1 is SGDLS, CDR2 YYNGEE. The length of the CDR3 is 12 residues. Deletions cut 4 bases from V and 12 bases from J, with 11 bases between. CDR3 sequence: CASSQTDLPLHF. DNA of the CDR3: TGTGCCAGCAGCCAAACCGACTTACCCCTCCACTTT.

The chain joins TRBV6-5 to TRBJ2-7, with D tentatively TRBD1 (5 bases). Trimming removed 6 bases from V and 6 bases from J, with 21 bases in between. This CDR3 has 15 amino acids. In germline, CDR1 is MNHEY, CDR2 SVGAGI. The CDR3 DNA follows: TGTGCCAGCAGCCCCAGGGTGTGTACGTGGGGCGAGCAGTACTTC. Its protein product is CASSPRVCTWGEQYF.

V is TRBV28 and J is TRBJ2-7; D remains ambiguous. The CDR3 runs 12 residues. Trimming took 3 bases from V and 4 from J, leaving 7 bases between them. CDR1 and CDR2 from the germline V gene are MDHEN and SYDVKM. The DNA of the CDR3 is TGTGCCAGCAGTTTTAAGAGATACGAGCAGTACTTC. This gives the protein CASSFKRYEQYF.

The gene calls are TRBV29-1 and TRBJ2-1; no definite D call. V was clipped by 8 bases and J by 9 bases, with 11 bases between them. Germline lookup yields CDR1 SQVTM and CDR2 ANQGSEA. The CDR3 is 10 residues long. The CDR3 reads CSIYTGEQFF. The CDR3 DNA sequence: TGCAGCATCTACACGGGTGAGCAGTTCTTC.

The chain uses TRBV27 and TRBJ1-1; 10 nucleotides align to TRBD1. The germline V gene encodes CDR1 MNHEY and CDR2 SMNVEV (reference sequence). V shed 4 bases and J 4 bases; nucleotides not matched to a gene: 3. CDR3 length equals 14 residues. CDR3 bases: TGTGCCAGCAGTTCCGGACAGGGGGTCACTGAAGCTTTCTTT. It encodes CASSSGQGVTEAFF.

The V and J genes are TRBV7-8 and TRBJ1-4; 10 bases align to TRBD1. The CDR3 loop spans 16 amino acids. In germline, CDR1 is SGHVS, CDR2 FQNEAQ. V was clipped by 3 bases and J by 3 bases; unmatched bases: 4. The CDR3 sequence is CASSLRDRGPNEKLFF. The CDR3 DNA reads as TGTGCCAGCAGCTTGAGGGACAGGGGACCTAATGAAAAACTGTTTTTT.

This chain uses TRBV19 with TRBJ2-3, with 10 bases that match TRBD2. The CDR3 is made up of 18 amino acids. The germline V gene has CDR1 LNHDA and CDR2 SQIVND (reference sequence). V lost 3 bases to trimming and J lost 2 bases; unmatched junction nucleotides: 11. Written as DNA, the CDR3 is TGTGCCAGTAGTATGAACCTCCCGACTAGCGGGTACACAGATACGCAGTATTTT. Encoded protein: CASSMNLPTSGYTDTQYF.

V usage is TRBV7-8 and J usage is TRBJ1-6; D may be TRBD1 (6 bases). This CDR3 has 17 residues. Trimming removed 3 bases from V and 11 bases from J, with 23 bases in between. Germline CDR1 is SGHVS and CDR2 is FQNEAQ. The CDR3 region is CASSFLSLGGRGAPLHF. CDR3 in DNA: TGTGCCAGCAGCTTTTTAAGCCTCGGAGGCAGGGGAGCACCCCTCCACTTT.

This chain connects TRBV6-5 to TRBJ1-6, with D tentatively TRBD1 (5 bases). CDR1 MNHEY and CDR2 SVGAGI come from the germline V gene. CDR3 length: 15 amino acids. Trimming cost V 5 bases and J 7 bases, with 15 bases left between them. This CDR3 reads CASSPSTDGNSPLHF. The DNA for the CDR3 is TGTGCCAGCAGTCCGTCGACAGATGGGAATTCACCCCTCCACTTT.

This clone has just one count. V is TRBV7-9 and J is TRBJ2-1; 10 bases agree with TRBD1. Trimming at V came to 3 bases and at J to 3 bases, leaving 2 bases not matched to a gene. Germline V CDR1 and CDR2: SEHNR, FQNEAQ (reference sequence). The CDR3 length is 15 residues. CDR3 DNA: TGTGCCAGCAGCTTGGACAGGGGGGTCTACAATGAGCAGTTCTTC. This codes for CASSLDRGVYNEQFF. Supplemented by reference TRBV7-9 and TRBJ2-1, the full variable domain reads DTGVSQNPRHKITKRGQNVTFRCDPISEHNRLYWYRQTLGQGPEFLTYFQNEAQLEKSRLLSDRFSAERPKGSFSTLEIQRTEQGDSAMYLCASSLDRGVYNEQFFGPGTRLTVL.

This clone has just a few counts. The chain couples TRBV27 to TRBJ1-2; TRBD1 might be the D (6 bases). Trimming took off 5 bases at V and 8 bases at J, with 33 bases between the two ends. CDR1 is MNHEY, CDR2 SMNVEV, per germline (reference sequence). The CDR3 contains 19 residues. CDR3 region: CASSEHGFPGVGGPRGYTF. CDR3 DNA sequence: TGTGCCAGCAGTGAGCACGGTTTCCCTGGTGTGGGGGGGCCTCGCGGCTACACCTTC.

This clone has only one observation. V usage is TRBV2 and J usage is TRBJ2-7, with 7 bases identical to TRBD1. Trimming cost V 5 bases and J 4 bases; bases outside gene matches: 8. The CDR3 contains 14 residues. Per germline, CDR1 SNHLY and CDR2 FYNNEI. DNA of the CDR3: TGTGCCAGCAGTAGGGGGCTCTTTTCTTACGAGCAGTACTTC. This codes for CASSRGLFSYEQYF.

This chain joins TRBV4-2 and TRBJ2-1, with 9 positions matching TRBD2. Germline V gives CDR1 LGHNA, CDR2 YNFKEQ. The CDR3 runs to 16 residues. V trimming: 4 bases; J trimming: 4 bases; junction bases outside the gene matches: 8. The CDR3 loop reads CASSPQETSGYNEQFF. CDR3 DNA: TGTGCCAGCAGCCCCCAAGAGACTAGCGGTTACAATGAGCAGTTCTTC.

The rearrangement joins TRBV5-6 to TRBJ2-7, with D unclear. Germline lookup yields CDR1 SGHDT and CDR2 YYEEEE. The CDR3 has 14 residues. V was pared by 1 base and J by 6 bases, with 14 bases between. The CDR3 DNA is TGTGCCAGCAGCTTGTTTAGAAGTACCATCGAGCAGTACTTC. The encoded protein is CASSLFRSTIEQYF.

The rearrangement joins TRBV18 to TRBJ2-7; D possibly corresponds to TRBD2 (5 bases). CDR3 length: 15 residues. CDR1 and CDR2 from the germline V gene are KGHSH and LQKENI. With 0 bases removed from V and 2 bases from J, the gap between germline ends came to 11 bases. The CDR3 DNA sequence: TGTGCCAGCTCACCACCGGCTGGTAGCGCCTACGAGCAGTACTTC. It specifies CASSPPAGSAYEQYF.

J is TRBJ2-7 and V is TRBV30; 12 bases match TRBD2. CDR1 GTSNPN and CDR2 SVGIG come from the germline V gene (reference sequence). Losses at the gene ends were 3 bases for V and 0 bases for J; bases not matched to a gene: 3. CDR3 length: 15 residues. The CDR3 DNA follows: TGTGCCTGGAGGGGGACTAGCGGGTACTCCTACGAGCAGTACTTC. It is translated as CAWRGTSGYSYEQYF. Drawing the rest from reference TRBV30 and TRBJ2-7, the complete variable domain is SQTIHQWPATLVQPVGSPLSLECTVEGTSNPNLYWYRQAAGRGLQLLFYSVGIGQISSEVPQNLSASRPQDRQFILSSKKLLLSDSGFYLCAWRGTSGYSYEQYFGPGTRLTVT.

The CDR3 region is CASPPIGRQPQHF. CDR3 nucleotide sequence: TGTGCCAGCCCTCCGATTGGGCGACAGCCCCAGCATTTT. The rearrangement uses TRBV6-1 and TRBJ1-5; D not certain. This CDR3 has 13 amino acids. V shed 8 bases and J shed 7 bases, with 15 bases lying between them. Germline V gene lookup returns CDR1 MNHNS and CDR2 SASEGT.

V is TRBV18 and J is TRBJ1-5; no definite D call. This CDR3 has 13 amino acids. CDR1 is KGHSH, CDR2 LQKENI, per germline. V lost 5 bases, J lost 0 bases, and 5 bases lay in between. CDR3 sequence reads: CASSVYSNQPQHF. In nucleotides, the CDR3 is TGTGCCAGCTCAGTATATAGCAATCAGCCCCAGCATTTT.

V and J are TRBV7-3 and TRBJ1-2; the match to TRBD1 covers 10 bases. V shed 2 bases, J shed 7 bases, and the junction held 10 bases outside the gene matches. CDR1 is SGHTA and CDR2 is FQGTGA in the germline V gene. This CDR3 has 16 residues. The CDR3 reads CASSLAPGQGNGGYTF. DNA of the CDR3: TGTGCCAGCAGCTTAGCTCCGGGACAGGGGAACGGTGGCTACACCTTC.